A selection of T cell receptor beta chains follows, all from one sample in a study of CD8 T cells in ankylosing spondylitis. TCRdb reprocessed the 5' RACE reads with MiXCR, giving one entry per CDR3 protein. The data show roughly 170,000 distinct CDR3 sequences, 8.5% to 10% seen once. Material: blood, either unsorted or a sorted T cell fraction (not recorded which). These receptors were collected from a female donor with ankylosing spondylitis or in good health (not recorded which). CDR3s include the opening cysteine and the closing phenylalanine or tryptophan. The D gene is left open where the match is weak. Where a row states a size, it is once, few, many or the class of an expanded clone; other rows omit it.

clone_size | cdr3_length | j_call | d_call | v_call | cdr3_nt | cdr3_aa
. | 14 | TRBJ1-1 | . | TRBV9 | TGTGCCAGCAGCGTCAGGGCGGCGGACACTGAAGCTTTCTTT | CASSVRAADTEAFF
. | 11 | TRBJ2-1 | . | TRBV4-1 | TGCGCCAGCACCAACGGGAATGAGCAGTTCTTC | CASTNGNEQFF
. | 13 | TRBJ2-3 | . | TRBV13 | TGTGCCAGCAGACAAGACCCGACAGATACGCAGTATTTT | CASRQDPTDTQYF
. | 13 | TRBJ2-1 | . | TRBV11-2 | TGTGCCAGCAGCTTAAGAGGGGGTAATGAGCAGTTCTTC | CASSLRGGNEQFF
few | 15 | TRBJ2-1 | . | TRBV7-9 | TGTGCCAGCAGCTTAGTTGGGGGCAACTACAATGAGCAGTTCTTC | CASSLVGGNYNEQFF
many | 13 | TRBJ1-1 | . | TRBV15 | TGTGCCACCAGCAGAGATCGGATCACTGAAGCTTTCTTT | CATSRDRITEAFF
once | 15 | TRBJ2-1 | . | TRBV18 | TGTGCCAGCTCACCCTACGCGGGAACCTACAATGAGCAGTTCTTC | CASSPYAGTYNEQFF
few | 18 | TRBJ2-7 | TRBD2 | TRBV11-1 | TGTGCCAGCAGCTTTAGGGGCCAAAGAAAGCGGGAGGGCGGCGAGCAGTACTTC | CASSFRGQRKREGGEQYF
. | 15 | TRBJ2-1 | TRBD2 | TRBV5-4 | TGTGCCAGCAGCCCTAGCGGGATATCCTACAATGAGCAGTTCTTC | CASSPSGISYNEQFF
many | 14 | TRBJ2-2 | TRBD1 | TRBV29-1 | TGCAGCGTTTTCGGACAGGGGTCAACCGGGGAGCTGTTTTTT | CSVFGQGSTGELFF
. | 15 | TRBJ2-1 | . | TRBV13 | TGTGCCAGCACCCTCGGGAGCCTTGATTACAATGAGCAGTTCTTC | CASTLGSLDYNEQFF
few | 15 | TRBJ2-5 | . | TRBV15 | TGTGCCACCAGCGCGGTTCGGGACGTCCAAGAGACCCAGTACTTC | CATSAVRDVQETQYF
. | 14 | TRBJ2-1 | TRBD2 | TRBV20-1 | TGCAGTGCTAGAAAGGGACTAGCGAGCAATGAGCAGTTCTTC | CSARKGLASNEQFF
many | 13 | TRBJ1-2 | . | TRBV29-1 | TGCAGCGTTGATCGCCCGCTGGACTATGGCTACACCTTC | CSVDRPLDYGYTF
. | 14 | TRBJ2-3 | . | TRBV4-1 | TGCGCCAGCAGCCAAGTACAGTCCGGGGATACGCAGTATTTT | CASSQVQSGDTQYF
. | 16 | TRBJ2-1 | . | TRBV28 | TGTGCCAGCACCCTGACAGCTTCGAGTTCCTACAATGAGCAGTTCTTC | CASTLTASSSYNEQFF
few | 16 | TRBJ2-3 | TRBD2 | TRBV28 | TGTGCCAGCAGCCCTATTGTAGCGGGAGTTTTAAATACGCAGTATTTT | CASSPIVAGVLNTQYF
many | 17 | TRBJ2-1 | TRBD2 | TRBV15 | TGTGCCACCAGCAGCTCCTGGGGGACTAGCGGTTACAATGAGCAGTTCTTC | CATSSSWGTSGYNEQFF
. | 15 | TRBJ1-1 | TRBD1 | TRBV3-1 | TGTGCCAGCAGTCGTCCTCAGGGGGCGCTCACTGAAGCTTTCTTT | CASSRPQGALTEAFF
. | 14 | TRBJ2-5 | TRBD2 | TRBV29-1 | TGCAGCGTTGTTAGCGGGAGGGCGGGGGAGACCCAGTACTTC | CSVVSGRAGETQYF
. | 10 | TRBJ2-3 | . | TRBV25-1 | TGTGCCACCAAGGCAGATACGCAGTATTTT | CATKADTQYF
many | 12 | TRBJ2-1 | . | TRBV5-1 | TGCGCCAGCAGCTCTCGGAACAATGAGCAGTTCTTC | CASSSRNNEQFF
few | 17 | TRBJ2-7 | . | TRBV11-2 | TGTGCCAGCAGCTTAGATCGCGTAAATAGTGGCTCCTACGAGCAGTACTTC | CASSLDRVNSGSYEQYF
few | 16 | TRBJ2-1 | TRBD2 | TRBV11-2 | TGTGCCAGCAGCTATGGAGCGGGAAGCTCCTACAATGAGCAGTTCTTC | CASSYGAGSSYNEQFF
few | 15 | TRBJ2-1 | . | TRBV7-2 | TGTGCCAGCAGTCCAGTAGCGGTCTCCTACAATGAGCAGTTCTTC | CASSPVAVSYNEQFF
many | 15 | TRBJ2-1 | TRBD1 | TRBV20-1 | TGCAGTGCTCCCGGACAGGTAACCAGTTTCGATGAGCAGTTCTTC | CSAPGQVTSFDEQFF
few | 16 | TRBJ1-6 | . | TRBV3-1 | TGTGCCAGCAGCCAAGGGTCTTTCACAGGCGGATCACCCCTCCACTTT | CASSQGSFTGGSPLHF
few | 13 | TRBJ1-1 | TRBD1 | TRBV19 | TGTGCCAGTAGTATTCAGGGGGGAACTGAAGCTTTCTTT | CASSIQGGTEAFF
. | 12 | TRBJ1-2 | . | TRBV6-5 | TGTGCCAGCAGTTACGGGCACTATGGCTACACCTTC | CASSYGHYGYTF
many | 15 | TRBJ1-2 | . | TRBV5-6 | TGTGCCAGCAGCTTTCGGGTCCGGACAGATGATGGCTACACCTTC | CASSFRVRTDDGYTF
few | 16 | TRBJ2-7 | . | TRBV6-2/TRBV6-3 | TGTGCCAGCAGTTACAATCGCTGGGACACCTCCTACGAGCAGTACTTC | CASSYNRWDTSYEQYF
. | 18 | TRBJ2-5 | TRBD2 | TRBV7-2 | TGTGCCAGCAGCGTTAGCCCCCCAGGTAGCGGGATTAAAGAGACCCAGTACTTC | CASSVSPPGSGIKETQYF
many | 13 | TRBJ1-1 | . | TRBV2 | TGTGCCAGCAGAAAGGGTTCGGGGGCTGAAGCTTTCTTT | CASRKGSGAEAFF
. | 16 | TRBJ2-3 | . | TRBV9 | TGTGCCAGCAGCGTAGGGGGGGAGCTACGCACAGATACGCAGTATTTT | CASSVGGELRTDTQYF
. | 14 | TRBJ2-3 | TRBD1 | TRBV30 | TGTGCCTGGACAGGGGGCAGGAGCACAGATACGCAGTATTTT | CAWTGGRSTDTQYF
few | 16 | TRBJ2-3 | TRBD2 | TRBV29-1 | TGCAGCGTTGAATTGGCGGCTAGCGGATACACAGATACGCAGTATTTT | CSVELAASGYTDTQYF
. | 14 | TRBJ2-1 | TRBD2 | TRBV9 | TGTGCCAGCAGCGGAGGCGGGGGATACAATGAGCAGTTCTTC | CASSGGGGYNEQFF
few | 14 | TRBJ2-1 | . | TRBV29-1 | TGCAGCGCTGGGAAGGGGTTTGGAGACAATGAGCAGTTCTTC | CSAGKGFGDNEQFF
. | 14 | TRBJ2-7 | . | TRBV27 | TGTGCCAGCAGTTCGACAGTTCTCTCCTACGAGCAGTACTTC | CASSSTVLSYEQYF
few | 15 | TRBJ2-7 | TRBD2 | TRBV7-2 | TGTGCCAGCAGCTTAGAAGCGGGAGCGGCCTACGAGCAGTACTTC | CASSLEAGAAYEQYF
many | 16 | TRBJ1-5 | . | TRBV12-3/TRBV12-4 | TGTGCCAGCAGTCCTCGGGAGGCGGGTGAACATCAGCCCCAGCATTTT | CASSPREAGEHQPQHF
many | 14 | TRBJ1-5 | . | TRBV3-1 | TGTGCCAGCAGCCAAGAAAGTTCCACTCAGCCCCAGCATTTT | CASSQESSTQPQHF
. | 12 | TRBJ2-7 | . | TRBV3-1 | TGTGCCAGCAGCCACGACAGGAACGAGCAGTACTTC | CASSHDRNEQYF
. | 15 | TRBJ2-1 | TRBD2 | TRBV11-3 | TGTGCCAGCAGCCTCAGCGGGAGTGAGGTCAATGAGCAGTTCTTC | CASSLSGSEVNEQFF
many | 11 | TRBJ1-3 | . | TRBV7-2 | TGTGCCAGCAGCTTCGGAAACACCATATATTTT | CASSFGNTIYF
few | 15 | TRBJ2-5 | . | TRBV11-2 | TGTGCCAGCAGCCCCCGGACAGGGAGGGGAGAGACCCAGTACTTC | CASSPRTGRGETQYF
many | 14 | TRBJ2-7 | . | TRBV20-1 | TGCAGTGCTACGGGACTTCGAAGCTCCTACGAGCAGTACTTC | CSATGLRSSYEQYF
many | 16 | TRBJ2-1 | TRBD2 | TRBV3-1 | TGTGCCAGCAGCAAATCTACTAGCGGGAGTTTCAATGAGCAGTTCTTC | CASSKSTSGSFNEQFF
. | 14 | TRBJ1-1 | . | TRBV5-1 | TGCGCCAGCAGCTTGGAACGAGGGGACACTGAAGCTTTCTTT | CASSLERGDTEAFF
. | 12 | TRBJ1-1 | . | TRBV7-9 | TGTGCCAGCAGCCACGGAGCCACTGAAGCTTTCTTT | CASSHGATEAFF
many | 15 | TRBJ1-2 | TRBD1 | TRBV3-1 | TGTGCCAGCAGCCAAGACTTCCAGGGGGCTCGCGGCTACACCTTC | CASSQDFQGARGYTF
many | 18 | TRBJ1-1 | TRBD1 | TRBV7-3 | TGTGCCAGCAGCTTCCTGGGACAGGGTGCTATCATGAACACTGAAGCTTTCTTT | CASSFLGQGAIMNTEAFF
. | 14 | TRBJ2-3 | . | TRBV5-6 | TGTGCCAGCAGCTTGGAAGGAGAGTGGGATACGCAGTATTTT | CASSLEGEWDTQYF
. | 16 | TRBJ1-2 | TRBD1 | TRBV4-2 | TGTGCCAGCAGCCTGGACAGGGAGTCGACGTCGAGTGGCTACACCTTC | CASSLDRESTSSGYTF
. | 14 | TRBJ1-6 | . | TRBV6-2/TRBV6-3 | TGTGCCAGCAGACAGGACGTCGCCGGATCACACCTCCACTTT | CASRQDVAGSHLHF
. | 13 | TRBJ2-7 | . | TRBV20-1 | TGCAGTGCTAGGGACTCCGGGGGTTACGAGCAGTACTTC | CSARDSGGYEQYF
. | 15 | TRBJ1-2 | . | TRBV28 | TGTGCCAGCAGTTTAACAACAGGGTATAACTATGGCTACACCTTC | CASSLTTGYNYGYTF
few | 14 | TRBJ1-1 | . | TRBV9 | TGTGCCAGCAGCGTAGGGAAAGGGCGGACTGAAGCTTTCTTT | CASSVGKGRTEAFF
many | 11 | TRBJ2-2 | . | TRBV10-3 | TGTGCGATGGGAAACACCGGGGAGCTGTTTTTT | CAMGNTGELFF